The clone carrying this T cell receptor (beta chain) was counted many times. TCRdb processed the PCR reads anew with MiXCR; each CDR3 protein has one entry. In the table there are 490,000 or so distinct CDR3 sequences, about a quarter of which are singletons. CDR3 length: 14 residues. Looked up from germline, CDR1 is MGHRA and CDR2 is YSYEKL. The V gene lost 1 base and the J gene lost 2 bases, with 8 bases spanning the gap. The data stem from a study of molecular identifiers for immune sequencing clone quantification. This receptor was identified in a human donor in good health. Some libraries in this study had Jurkat cell RNA spiked in. The chain combines TRBV4-1 with TRBJ2-5, with a tentative D call TRBD1 (5 bases). The material sequenced was naive CD8+ T cells from blood, with Jurkat cell RNA spiked in. The subset was: FACS-sorted CD8+CD4-CCR7+CD45RA+ naive T cells. This CDR3 reads CASSQVTGQETQYF. The CDR3 nucleotides are TGCGCCAGCAGCCAAGTCACAGGTCAAGAGACCCAGTACTTC.